These 8 T cell receptor beta chains originate from one sample sequenced in a study of identical twins. TCRdb re-derived calls from the 5' RACE reads in MiXCR, one entry per CDR3 protein. The sample has hundreds of thousands of distinct CDR3 sequences; about 20% are singletons. Separately, the same data were catalogued under a study of T cells expressing NK-cell markers.

Sequences were obtained from PBMCs. The receptors were gathered from a woman aged 18-29 years in good health.

This clonotype was seen only once. The rearrangement links TRBV20-1 to TRBJ2-6; no reliable D call. The V gene's germline CDR1 is DFQATT and CDR2 SNEGSKA (reference sequence). The CDR3 extends over 14 amino acids. CDR3 in amino acids: CCSSRAPGANVLTF. The CDR3 coding sequence is TGCTGTTCGAGCCGGGCTCCTGGGGCCAACGTCCTGACTTTC.

This clonotype was observed once. The chain has TRBV5-1 and TRBJ1-3; 9 bases are shared with TRBD1. This CDR3 comprises 15 residues. The germline CDR1 and CDR2 sequences are SGHRS and YFSETQ. The V and J ends lost 4 bases and 2 bases, in that order; junction bases with no gene match: 4. CDR3: CASSTGQGTGNTIYF. CDR3 in DNA: TGCGCCAGCAGCACCGGACAGGGGACTGGAAACACCATATATTTT.

The chain recombines TRBV7-2 with TRBJ2-3, with D possibly matching TRBD2 (6 bases). The V gene's germline CDR1 is SGHTA and CDR2 FQGNSA. This CDR3 spans 15 amino acids. The V gene lost 3 bases and the J gene lost 3 bases, with 13 bases spanning the gap. The CDR3, as DNA: TGTGCCAGCAGCTTGGACTATTATAAAACAGATACGCAGTATTTT. Translating gives CASSLDYYKTDTQYF.

This chain links TRBV30 with TRBJ2-7; D is ambiguous. Trimming took 0 bases from V and 4 from J, leaving 13 bases between them. The germline CDR1 and CDR2 sequences are GTSNPN and SVGIG (reference sequence). The CDR3 contains 14 residues. The CDR3 nucleotides read TGTGCCTGGAGTGTAATTCCAGCGTCATACGAGCAGTACTTC. Encoded protein: CAWSVIPASYEQYF.

The sample holds a few counts of this clonotype. The V gene is TRBV6-1, the J gene TRBJ2-1; 10 bases align to TRBD2. The germline V gene encodes CDR1 MNHNS and CDR2 SASEGT. The CDR3 runs 15 residues. The V segment lost 6 bases and the J segment 6 bases; nucleotides outside the gene matches: 8. For the CDR3, the DNA is TGTGCCAGCAGCTCCAGCGGGGGGGCGGGCAATGAGCAGTTCTTC. Encoded protein: CASSSSGGAGNEQFF.

This chain connects TRBV12-5 to TRBJ2-7, with TRBD2 identical over 10 bases. The V segment lost 1 base and the J segment 2 bases; nucleotides outside the gene matches: 5. The CDR3 spans 16 residues. The V gene's germline CDR1 is LGHNT and CDR2 FRNRAP. CDR3 residues: CASGLGSGRAAYEQYF. The CDR3 region has the DNA TGTGCTAGTGGTTTGGGCAGCGGGAGGGCGGCCTACGAGCAGTACTTC.

This clonotype was counted only a few times. CDR3 nucleotides: TGCAGCGTTGAAGATCTGAGGGGCGCGGGTCTTGAAGCTTTCTTT. Amino acid sequence: CSVEDLRGAGLEAFF. The rearrangement joins TRBV29-1 to TRBJ1-1; D is possibly TRBD1 (5 bases). This CDR3 contains 15 residues. CDR1 is SQVTM and CDR2 is ANQGSEA in the germline V gene. The V end was cut by 0 bases, the J end by 7 bases, with 18 bases between.

A few counts support this clonotype. V is TRBV5-1 and J is TRBJ2-7; 8 positions agree with TRBD1. The CDR3 covers 14 residues. Trimming took 4 bases from V and 6 from J; bases not matched to a gene: 9. Germline CDR1 is SGHRS and CDR2 is YFSETQ. The CDR3 loop is CASSQGQGLGEQYF. The CDR3 DNA reads TGCGCCAGCAGCCAAGGACAGGGTTTGGGCGAGCAGTACTTC. Using reference TRBV5-1 and TRBJ2-7 for the parts outside the CDR3, the full variable domain is KAGVTQTPRYLIKTRGQQVTLSCSPISGHRSVSWYQQTPGQGLQFLFEYFSETQRNKGNFPGRFSGRQFSNSRSEMNVSTLELGDSALYLCASSQGQGLGEQYFGPGTRLTVT.